These 18 T cell receptor beta chains came from one sample sequenced in a study of T cell responses to AZD1222 COVID-19 vaccine. Clones were read by immunoSEQ multiplex PCR, and TCRdb kept only the in-frame ones, dropping some. This table has approximately 110,000 clones, roughly 86% appearing once. The sequences come from peripheral blood, collected on day 0 of AZD1222 vaccination. Every receptor here comes from an adult in good health.

V usage is TRBV3-1 (or the pseudogene TRBV3-2) and J usage is TRBJ1-1; possible D gene TRBD1, 5 bases. CDR1 LGHDT and CDR2 YNNKEL come from the germline V gene (reference sequence). V gave up 5 bases and J gave up 2 bases, with 9 bases separating them. The CDR3 is 13 amino acids. The CDR3 here is CASSYQGNTEAFF. Written as DNA, the CDR3 is TGTGCCAGCAGCTATCAGGGCAACACTGAAGCTTTCTTT.

This rearrangement joins TRBV6-1 to TRBJ1-1, with no clear D. The germline V gene encodes CDR1 MNHNS and CDR2 SASEGT. CDR3 length: 13 residues. Trimming removed 1 base from V and 10 bases from J, with 13 bases in between. The CDR3 sequence is CASSEGELRGAFF. CDR3 sequence (DNA): TGTGCCAGCAGTGAAGGGGAATTACGCGGAGCTTTCTTT.

The rearrangement uses TRBV5-1 and TRBJ1-6; 8 bases are shared with TRBD1. V gave up 4 bases and J gave up 5 bases; unmatched junction bases: 5. CDR1 SGHRS and CDR2 YFSETQ come from the germline V gene. The CDR3 covers 15 residues. The CDR3 DNA reads as TGCGCCAGCAGCGGCGACAGGGGAGATAATTCACCCCTCCACTTT. As protein: CASSGDRGDNSPLHF.

This chain connects TRBV12-5 to TRBJ2-5; 9 bases map to TRBD2. Per the germline V gene, CDR1 is LGHNT and CDR2 is FRNRAP. CDR3 length: 18 residues. Trimming removed 1 base from V and 7 bases from J; junction bases left unmatched: 16. The DNA for the CDR3 is TGTGCTAGTGGTTTGGCCGCCGGGGCTGGCGGGGGGGCCGTGACCCAGTACTTC. Translated: CASGLAAGAGGGAVTQYF. The full variable domain, completed using reference TRBV12-5 and TRBJ2-5, is DARVTQTPRHKVTEMGQEVTMRCQPILGHNTVFWYRQTMMQGLELLAYFRNRAPLDDSGMPKDRFSAEMPDATLATLKIQPSEPRDSAVYFCASGLAAGAGGGAVTQYFGPGTRLLVL.

V usage is TRBV28 and J usage is TRBJ1-2; D gene ambiguous. There are 12 residues in the CDR3. The V end lost 3 bases, the J end lost 2 bases, and 4 bases lay between the germline ends. Germline CDR1 and CDR2: MDHEN and SYDVKM. The CDR3 DNA follows: TGTGCCAGCAGTTTCCAGAACTATGGCTACACCTTC. This codes for CASSFQNYGYTF.

The V gene is TRBV9, the J gene TRBJ2-7, with 13 nucleotides matching TRBD2. The germline V gene encodes CDR1 SGDLS and CDR2 YYNGEE. The CDR3 contains 18 residues. J was trimmed by 5 bases and V by 0 bases; bases with no gene match: 11. CDR3 region: CASSVGAPGLAGFHEQYF. The CDR3 DNA follows: TGTGCCAGCAGCGTAGGAGCCCCGGGACTAGCGGGATTCCACGAGCAGTACTTC.

The chain employs TRBV7-8 and TRBJ2-1, with TRBD1 as a possible D gene (6 bases). V was trimmed by 6 bases and J by 6 bases, leaving 15 bases between them. The CDR3 spans 14 residues. The V gene's germline CDR1 is SGHVS and CDR2 FQNEAQ. Here the CDR3 reads CASSFTGMVNEQFF. The DNA of the CDR3 is TGTGCCAGCAGTTTTACAGGGATGGTCAATGAGCAGTTCTTC.

This chain joins TRBV7-8 and TRBJ2-7; 9 positions match TRBD1. V shed 8 bases, J shed 3 bases, and the junction held 11 bases outside the gene matches. Germline-derived CDR1 and CDR2 are SGHVS and FQNEAQ. The CDR3 is made up of 15 amino acids. CDR3 loop: CASSFSTGGGYEQYF. Written as DNA, the CDR3 is TGTGCCAGCTCTTTTTCGACAGGGGGAGGCTACGAGCAGTACTTC.

The chain has TRBV4-1 and TRBJ1-5; TRBD1 is a possible D gene (5 bases). The CDR3 runs to 15 residues. CDR1 is MGHRA, CDR2 YSYEKL, per germline. Trimming left V 1 base short and J 0 bases short, with 7 bases between. CDR3 in DNA: TGCGCCAGCAGCCAAGCGACAGATAGCAATCAGCCCCAGCATTTT. Translation: CASSQATDSNQPQHF.

The chain recombines TRBV3-1 (or the pseudogene TRBV3-2) with TRBJ2-7, with TRBD1 matching 10 bases. The ends lost 4 bases at V and 3 bases at J; junction bases unmatched: 6. The CDR3 has 15 amino acids. Per the germline V gene, CDR1 is LGHDT and CDR2 is YNNKEL (reference sequence). Here the CDR3 DNA reads TGTGCCAGCAGCCGAGGGACAGGGGCCAGCTACGAGCAGTACTTC. Translation gives CASSRGTGASYEQYF.

This clone was picked up a small number of times. The chain recombines TRBV7-8 with TRBJ2-1; D is uncertain. This CDR3 has 13 residues. V gave up 6 bases and J gave up 0 bases, with 6 bases separating them. Germline lookup yields CDR1 SGHVS and CDR2 FQNEAQ. The CDR3 DNA reads TGTGCCAGCAGTAGGAGCTCCTACAATGAGCAGTTCTTC. Translated: CASSRSSYNEQFF. Filled out from reference TRBV7-8 and TRBJ2-1, the complete variable domain reads GAGVSQSPRYKVAKRGQDVALRCDPISGHVSLFWYQQALGQGPEFLTYFQNEAQLDKSGLPSDRFFAERPEGSVSTLKIQRTQQEDSAVYLCASSRSSYNEQFFGPGTRLTVL.

V and J are TRBV6-5 and TRBJ2-7, with D possibly TRBD1 on 6 matching bases. Germline V gene sequence: CDR1 MNHEY, CDR2 SVGAGI. Trimming removed 7 bases at V and 0 bases at J, with 13 bases between. CDR3 length: 14 residues. The CDR3 protein is CASKPQGSSYEQYF. The DNA for the CDR3 is TGTGCCAGCAAGCCACAGGGTAGCTCCTACGAGCAGTACTTC.

This clone was counted only a few times. J is TRBJ2-1 and V is TRBV7-8; D not resolved. Germline CDR1 SGHVS, CDR2 FQNEAQ. CDR3 length: 13 amino acids. V lost 5 bases and J lost 4, with 9 bases in between. The CDR3 region has the DNA TGTGCCAGCAGCCGAGGCCAATACAATGAGCAGTTCTTC. This gives the protein CASSRGQYNEQFF.

This clone was counted a few times. This rearrangement joins TRBV28 to TRBJ1-2; no definite D call. The CDR3 totals 15 residues. V shed 8 bases and J shed 4 bases, with 20 bases lying between them. Germline V gene lookup returns CDR1 MDHEN and CDR2 SYDVKM. The CDR3 coding sequence is TGTGCCAGCTATTCCGGTGGCAGCGGCACCTATGGCTACACCTTC. Translation: CASYSGGSGTYGYTF.

This rearrangement joins TRBV19 to TRBJ1-5; no definite D call. The V end was cut by 3 bases, the J end by 1 base, with 10 bases between. This CDR3 is built from 15 residues. Germline V CDR1 and CDR2: LNHDA, SQIVND (reference sequence). CDR3 protein: CASSMILQSNQPQHF. Written as DNA, the CDR3 is TGTGCCAGTAGTATGATATTGCAGAGCAATCAGCCCCAGCATTTT. The full variable domain, with the rest looked up from reference TRBV19 and TRBJ1-5, is DGGITQSPKYLFRKEGQNVTLSCEQNLNHDAMYWYRQDPGQGLRLIYYSQIVNDFQKGDIAEGYSVSREKKESFPLTVTSAQKNPTAFYLCASSMILQSNQPQHFGDGTRLSIL.

The chain joins TRBV6-1 to TRBJ2-5, with a possible D match to TRBD1 (5 bases). Trimming stripped 2 bases from V and 1 base from J, with 11 bases between. Per germline, CDR1 MNHNS and CDR2 SASEGT. CDR3 length: 15 amino acids. The chain's CDR3 is CASSESGHPQETQYF. The DNA of the CDR3 is TGTGCCAGCAGTGAATCTGGACACCCCCAAGAGACCCAGTACTTC.

V and J are TRBV24-1 and TRBJ2-7, with D uncertain. The germline V gene has CDR1 KGHDR and CDR2 SFDVKD. The CDR3 extends over 12 amino acids. V was pared by 4 bases and J by 4 bases, with 7 bases between. CDR3 sequence reads: CATSDQRYEQYF. CDR3 DNA sequence: TGTGCCACCAGTGACCAACGTTACGAGCAGTACTTC.

A single count supports this clone. CDR3 sequence: CASSIANRQRSGYTF. CDR3 nucleotide sequence: TGTGCCAGTAGTATCGCGAACAGGCAGAGGTCCGGCTACACCTTC. The chain couples TRBV19 to TRBJ1-2, with a tentative D call TRBD1 (5 bases). The CDR3 length is 15 residues. Germline lookup yields CDR1 LNHDA and CDR2 SQIVND (reference sequence). V lost 3 bases, J lost 8 bases, and 19 bases lay in between.